In this sample, the clone carrying this T cell receptor (beta chain) turned up a few times. Its target is not known. This specimen comes from a study of response to subunit inactivated influenza vaccine. General study results and limits: It was suggested by the authors that few new T cells are recruited by each seasonal influenza vaccination.

Germline trimming cut 3 bases from V and 5 bases from J; bases unmatched to any gene: 7. CDR1 is ENHRY, CDR2 SYGVKD, per germline. This CDR3 spans 16 amino acids. TCRdb called the RT-PCR reads again in MiXCR, with one record for every CDR3 protein. The sample shows fewer than 700,000 distinct CDR3 sequences, roughly 13% of them seen only once. The starting material was PBMCs from blood, obtained about 6 weeks after vaccination. The source of this sequence is a man aged 45 to 65 who received an inactivated influenza vaccine. This chain connects TRBV10-3 to TRBJ1-2; 12 nucleotides line up with TRBD1. CDR3: CAISDPGQGALYGYTF. The CDR3 DNA reads as TGTGCCATCAGTGACCCGGGACAGGGGGCGCTTTATGGCTACACCTTC.